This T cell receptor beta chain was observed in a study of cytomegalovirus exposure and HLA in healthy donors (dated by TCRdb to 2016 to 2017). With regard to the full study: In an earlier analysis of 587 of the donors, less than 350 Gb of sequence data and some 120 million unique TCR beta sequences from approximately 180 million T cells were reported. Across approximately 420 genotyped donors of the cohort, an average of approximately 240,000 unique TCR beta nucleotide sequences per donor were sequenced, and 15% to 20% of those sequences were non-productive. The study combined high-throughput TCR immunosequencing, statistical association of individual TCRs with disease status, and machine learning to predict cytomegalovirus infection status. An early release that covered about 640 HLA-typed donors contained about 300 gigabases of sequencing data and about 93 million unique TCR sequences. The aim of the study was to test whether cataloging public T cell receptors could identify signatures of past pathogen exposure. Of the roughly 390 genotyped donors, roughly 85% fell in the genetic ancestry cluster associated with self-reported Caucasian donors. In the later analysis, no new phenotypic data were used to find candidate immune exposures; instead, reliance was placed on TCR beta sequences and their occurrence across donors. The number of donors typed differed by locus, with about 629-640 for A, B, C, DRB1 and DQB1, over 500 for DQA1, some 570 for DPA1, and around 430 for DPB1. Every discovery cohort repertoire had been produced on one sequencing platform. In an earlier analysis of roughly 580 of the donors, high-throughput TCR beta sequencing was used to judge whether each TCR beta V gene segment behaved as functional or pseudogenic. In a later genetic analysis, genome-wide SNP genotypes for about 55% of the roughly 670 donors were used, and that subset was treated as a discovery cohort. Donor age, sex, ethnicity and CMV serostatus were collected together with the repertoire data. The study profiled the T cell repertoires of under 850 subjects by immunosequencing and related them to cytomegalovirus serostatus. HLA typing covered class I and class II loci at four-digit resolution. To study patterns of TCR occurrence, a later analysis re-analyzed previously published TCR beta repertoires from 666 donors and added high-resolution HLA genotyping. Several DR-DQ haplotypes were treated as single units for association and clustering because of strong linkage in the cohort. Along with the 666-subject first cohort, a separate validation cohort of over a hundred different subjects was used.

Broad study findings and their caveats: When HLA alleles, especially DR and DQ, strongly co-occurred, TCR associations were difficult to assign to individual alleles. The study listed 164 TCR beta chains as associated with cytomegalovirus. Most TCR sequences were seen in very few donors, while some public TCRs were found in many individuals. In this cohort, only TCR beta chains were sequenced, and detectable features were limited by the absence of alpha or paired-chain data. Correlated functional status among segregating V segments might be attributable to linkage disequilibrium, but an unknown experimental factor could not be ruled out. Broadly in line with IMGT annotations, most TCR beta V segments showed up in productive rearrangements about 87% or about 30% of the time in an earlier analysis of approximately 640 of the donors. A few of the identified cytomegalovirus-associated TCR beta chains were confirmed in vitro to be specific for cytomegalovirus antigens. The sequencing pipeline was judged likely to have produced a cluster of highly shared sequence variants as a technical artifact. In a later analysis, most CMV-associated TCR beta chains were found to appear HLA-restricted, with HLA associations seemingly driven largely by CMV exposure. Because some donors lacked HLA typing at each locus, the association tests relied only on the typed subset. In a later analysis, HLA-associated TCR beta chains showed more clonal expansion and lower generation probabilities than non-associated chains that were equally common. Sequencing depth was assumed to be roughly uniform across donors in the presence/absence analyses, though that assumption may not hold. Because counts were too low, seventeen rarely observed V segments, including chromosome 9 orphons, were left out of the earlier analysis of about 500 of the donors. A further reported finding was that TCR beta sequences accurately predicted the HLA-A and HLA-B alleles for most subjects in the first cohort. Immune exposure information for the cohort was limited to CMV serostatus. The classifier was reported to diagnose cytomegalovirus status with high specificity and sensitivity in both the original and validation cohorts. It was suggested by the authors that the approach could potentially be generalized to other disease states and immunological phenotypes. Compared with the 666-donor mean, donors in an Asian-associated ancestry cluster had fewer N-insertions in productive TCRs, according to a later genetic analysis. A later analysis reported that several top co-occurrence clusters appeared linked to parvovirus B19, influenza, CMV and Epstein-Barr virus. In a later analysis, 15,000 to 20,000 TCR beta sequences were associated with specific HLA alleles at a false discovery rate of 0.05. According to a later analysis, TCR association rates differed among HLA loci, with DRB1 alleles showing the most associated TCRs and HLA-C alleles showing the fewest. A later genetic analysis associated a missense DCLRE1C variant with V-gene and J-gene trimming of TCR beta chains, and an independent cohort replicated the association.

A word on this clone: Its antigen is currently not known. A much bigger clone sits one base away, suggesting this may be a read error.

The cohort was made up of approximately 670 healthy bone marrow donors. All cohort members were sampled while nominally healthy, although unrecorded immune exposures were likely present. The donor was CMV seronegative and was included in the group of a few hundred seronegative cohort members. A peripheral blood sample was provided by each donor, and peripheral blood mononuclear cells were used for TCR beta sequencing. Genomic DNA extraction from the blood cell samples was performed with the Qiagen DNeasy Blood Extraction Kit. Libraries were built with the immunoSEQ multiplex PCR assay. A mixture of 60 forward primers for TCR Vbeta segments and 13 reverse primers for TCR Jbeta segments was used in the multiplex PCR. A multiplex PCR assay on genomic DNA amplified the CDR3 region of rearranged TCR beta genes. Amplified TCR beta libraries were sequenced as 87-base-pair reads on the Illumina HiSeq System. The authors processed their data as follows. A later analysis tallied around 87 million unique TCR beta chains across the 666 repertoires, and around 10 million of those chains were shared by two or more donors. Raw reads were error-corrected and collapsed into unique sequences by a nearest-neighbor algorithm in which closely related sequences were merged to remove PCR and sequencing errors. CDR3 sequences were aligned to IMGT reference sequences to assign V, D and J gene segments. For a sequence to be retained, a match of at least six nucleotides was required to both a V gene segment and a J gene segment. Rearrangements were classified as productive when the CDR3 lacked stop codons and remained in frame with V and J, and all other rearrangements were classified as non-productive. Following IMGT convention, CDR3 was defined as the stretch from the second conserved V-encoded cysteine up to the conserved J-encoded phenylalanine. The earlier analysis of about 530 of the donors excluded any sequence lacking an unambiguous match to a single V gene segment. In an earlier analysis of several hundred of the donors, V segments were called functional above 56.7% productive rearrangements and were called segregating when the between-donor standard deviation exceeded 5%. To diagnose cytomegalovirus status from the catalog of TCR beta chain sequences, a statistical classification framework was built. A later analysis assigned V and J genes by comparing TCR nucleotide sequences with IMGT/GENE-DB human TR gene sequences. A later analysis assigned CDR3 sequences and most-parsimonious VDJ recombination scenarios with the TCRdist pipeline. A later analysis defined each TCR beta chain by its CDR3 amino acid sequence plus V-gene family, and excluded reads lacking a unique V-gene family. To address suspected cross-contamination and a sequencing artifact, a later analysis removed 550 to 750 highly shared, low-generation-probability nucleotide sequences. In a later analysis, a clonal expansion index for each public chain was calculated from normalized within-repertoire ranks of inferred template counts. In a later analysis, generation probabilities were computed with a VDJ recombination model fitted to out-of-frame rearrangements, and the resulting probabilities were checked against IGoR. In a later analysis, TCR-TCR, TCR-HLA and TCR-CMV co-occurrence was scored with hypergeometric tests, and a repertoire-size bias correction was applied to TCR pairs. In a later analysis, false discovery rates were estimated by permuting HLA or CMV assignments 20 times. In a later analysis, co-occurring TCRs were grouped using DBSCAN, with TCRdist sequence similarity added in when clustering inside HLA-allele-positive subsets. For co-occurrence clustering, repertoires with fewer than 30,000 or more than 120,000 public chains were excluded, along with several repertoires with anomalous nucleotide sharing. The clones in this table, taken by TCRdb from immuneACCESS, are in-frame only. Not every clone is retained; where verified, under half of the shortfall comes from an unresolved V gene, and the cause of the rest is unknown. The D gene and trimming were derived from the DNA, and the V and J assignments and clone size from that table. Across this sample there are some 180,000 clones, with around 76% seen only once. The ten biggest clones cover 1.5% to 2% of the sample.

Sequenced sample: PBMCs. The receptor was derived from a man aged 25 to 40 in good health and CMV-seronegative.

The CDR3 corresponds to CASSGGVYGYTF. The DNA reads as follows: TGTGCCAGCAGTGGGGGGGTCTATGGCTACACCTTC. The rearranged chain carries TRBV2 and TRBJ1-2, with TRBD1 perhaps the D gene, on 5 matching bases. Its CDR3 holds 12 amino acids, cysteine through phenylalanine. The entry retains the CDR3 DNA only, 36 bases that are in frame from base 1. Trimming at the junction amounts to 4 bases on V and 4 bases on J, and the germline ends lie 7 bases apart. Based on the germline V gene, the CDR1 and CDR2 sequences are SNHLY and FYNNEI. The CDR3 plus the reference TRBV2 and TRBJ1-2 genes for the other parts give the full variable domain: EPEVTQTPSHQVTQMGQEVILRCVPISNHLYFYWYRQILGQKVEFLVSFYNNEISEKSEIFDDQFSVERPDGSNFTLKIRSTKLEDSAMYFCASSGGVYGYTFGSGTRLTVV.